This T cell receptor (beta chain) was sequenced for a study of CD8+ T cells in alopecia areata. Study at large: Each of the treated patients was given oral tofacitinib, 5 to 10 mg twice daily, for moderate-to-severe alopecia areata. A 6-month off-drug phase came after tofacitinib, which had lasted 6 to 18 months. Percent of scalp involved defined treated patients' severity scores.

Deletions cut 1 base from V and 3 bases from J, with 13 bases between. CDR3 length: 15 residues. Germline V CDR1 and CDR2: GTSNPN, SVGIG (reference sequence). General study points: Higher clonality was seen in lesional scalp than in normal scalp, especially in alopecia totalis/universalis.

cDNA prepared by RNA extraction and subsequent reverse transcription served as the template for sequencing. Clones were sequenced by immunoSEQ multiplex PCR, and TCRdb holds only the in-frame ones, with some missing. The sample includes 160,000 or so clones, roughly 65% of them seen just once. As to treatment: oral pan-JAK inhibitor, 5-10 mg twice daily. In this sample, this clone turned up once. Its antigen remains unknown. This TCR came from a human donor with alopecia areata. This chain connects TRBV30 to TRBJ2-1; D might be TRBD1 or TRBD2, each matching 6 bases. The sequenced sample was CD4+ T cells sorted from blood, obtained at week 4, from a patient treated with tofacitinib. CDR3 sequence reads: CAWSAPEGGYNEQFF. The CDR3 DNA follows: TGTGCCTGGAGTGCACCGGAGGGGGGCTACAATGAGCAGTTCTTC. The whole variable domain, remainder taken from reference TRBV30 and TRBJ2-1, is SQTIHQWPATLVQPVGSPLSLECTVEGTSNPNLYWYRQAAGRGLQLLFYSVGIGQISSEVPQNLSASRPQDRQFILSSKKLLLSDSGFYLCAWSAPEGGYNEQFFGPGTRLTVL.